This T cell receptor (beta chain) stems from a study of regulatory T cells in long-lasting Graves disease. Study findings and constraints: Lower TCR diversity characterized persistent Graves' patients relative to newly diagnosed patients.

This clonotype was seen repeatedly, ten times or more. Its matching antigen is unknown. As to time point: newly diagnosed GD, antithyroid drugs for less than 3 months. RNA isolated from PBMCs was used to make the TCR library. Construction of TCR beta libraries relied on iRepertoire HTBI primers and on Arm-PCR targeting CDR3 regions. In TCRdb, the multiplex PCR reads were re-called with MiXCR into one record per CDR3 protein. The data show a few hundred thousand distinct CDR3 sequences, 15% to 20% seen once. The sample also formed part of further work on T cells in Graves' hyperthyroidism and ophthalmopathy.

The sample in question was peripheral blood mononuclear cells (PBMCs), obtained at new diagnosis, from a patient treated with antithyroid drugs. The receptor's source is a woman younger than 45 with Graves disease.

CDR3 DNA sequence: TGTGCCAGCAGTGAACGTCGGGACAGGGGGCGGGAGACCCAGTACTTC. This gives the protein CASSERRDRGRETQYF. The V gene is TRBV6-2 or TRBV6-3, the J gene TRBJ2-5; 12 nucleotides line up with TRBD1. The V segment lost 5 bases and the J segment 5 bases; nucleotides outside the gene matches: 9. CDR1 MNHEY and CDR2 SVGEGT come from the germline V gene. There are 16 residues in the CDR3.